This is a list of T cell receptor beta chains from one sample in a study of T cells in Graves' hyperthyroidism and ophthalmopathy. MiXCR, applied by TCRdb to the multiplex PCR reads, yields one record per CDR3 protein. The table includes approximately 720,000 distinct CDR3 sequences, around 20% detected once. The sample taken for sequencing was blood. These receptor sequences come from a woman aged 45-65 years with Graves' hyperthyroidism that later progressed to Graves' ophthalmopathy. CDR3s include the opening cysteine and the closing phenylalanine or tryptophan. The D gene is left open where the match is weak. Expanded clones get a size class; other rows say once, few or many, or leave the size out.

>many|TRBV6-1|TRBD1|TRBJ1-5
TGTGCCAGCAGAAGGCGTTTCGGGACAGACACATATAGGGGCAATCAGCCCCAGCATTTT
CASRRRFGTDTYRGNQPQHF
>many|TRBV13|TRBD1|TRBJ1-2
TGTGCCAGCAGCTCTAACCGACAGGGGTCGAGATATGGCTACACCTTC
CASSSNRQGSRYGYTF
>-|TRBV15|TRBD1|TRBJ1-1
TGTGCCACCAGCACAGGACAGGCTGGAATGAACACTGAAGCTTTCTTT
CATSTGQAGMNTEAFF
>many|TRBV5-1|-|TRBJ1-1
TGCGCCAGCAGCATAATGCAGGGAAACACTGAAGCTTTCTTT
CASSIMQGNTEAFF
>-|TRBV6-1|-|TRBJ1-5
TGTGCCAGCAGCCTACAGGGCTATGGCAATCAGCCCCAGCATTTT
CASSLQGYGNQPQHF
>-|TRBV10-3|TRBD1|TRBJ2-7
TGTGCCATCACTGACAGGGTCGACGACGAGCAGTACTTC
CAITDRVDDEQYF
>few|TRBV24-1|-|TRBJ1-2
TGTGCCACCAGTGATTCCCTTAGTCCGTTAAACTATGGCTACACCTTC
CATSDSLSPLNYGYTF
>many|TRBV11-2|-|TRBJ2-2
TGTGCCAGCAGCTTATCGGGGGGCGGATATACCGGGGAGCTGTTTTTT
CASSLSGGGYTGELFF
>many|TRBV5-1|TRBD1|TRBJ1-1
TGCGCCAGCAGCTTAGGGACAGATGAAGCTTTCTTT
CASSLGTDEAFF
>-|TRBV7-8|-|TRBJ2-7
TGTGCCAGCAGCTTAGCTGGGGGCTACGGGCAGTACTTC
CASSLAGGYGQYF
>-|TRBV7-6|TRBD1|TRBJ2-1
TGTGCCAGCAGCTTAAGTCCGGGACAGGGTCCCTACAATGAGCAGTTCTTC
CASSLSPGQGPYNEQFF
>many|TRBV12-3/TRBV12-4|-|TRBJ2-5
TGTGCCAGCAGTCTGGGACGGATTCAAGAGACCCAGTACTTC
CASSLGRIQETQYF
>-|TRBV6-5|TRBD1|TRBJ1-1
TGTGCCAGCAGTTACTCGGGGACAGGGTTTACTAACACTGAAGCTTTCTTT
CASSYSGTGFTNTEAFF
>many|TRBV13|-|TRBJ2-3
TGTGCCAGCGGCCCACCAGGGGTGACAGATACGCAGTATTTT
CASGPPGVTDTQYF
>few|TRBV7-3|-|TRBJ1-1
TGTGCCAGCAGCTTCTTTGAGGGCACTGAAGCTTTCTTT
CASSFFEGTEAFF
>once|TRBV19|TRBD1|TRBJ1-4
TGTGCCAGCCTACCGGGACAGGGGGCTGTTGATGAAAAACTGTTTTTT
CASLPGQGAVDEKLFF
>-|TRBV3-1|-|TRBJ2-6
TGTGCCAGCAGGAACCGGGACCTAGACTCTGGGGCCAACGTCCTGACTTTC
CASRNRDLDSGANVLTF
>-|TRBV5-4|-|TRBJ1-5
TGTGCCAGCAGCTTTGGGCCAGGTGATCAGCCCCAGCATTTT
CASSFGPGDQPQHF
>-|TRBV6-1|TRBD1|TRBJ1-6
TGTGCTACCAGGGGGGACCTCTCCTATAATTCACCCCTCCACTTT
CATRGDLSYNSPLHF
>-|TRBV3-1|-|TRBJ1-1
TGTGCCAGCAGCCAATCCGCTCCGTGGTCGACTGAAGCTTTCTTT
CASSQSAPWSTEAFF
>-|TRBV3-1|-|TRBJ1-3
TGTGCCAGCAGCCAAGTACAGGGTGAAAACACCATATATTTT
CASSQVQGENTIYF
>many|TRBV11-3|TRBD1|TRBJ2-5
TGTGCCAGCAGCTTAGCCCTAGGGGGCGATGAGACCCAGTACTTC
CASSLALGGDETQYF
>few|TRBV29-1|-|TRBJ1-1
TGCAGCGTTGAAGAGGGCTTTGGCGCTTTCTTT
CSVEEGFGAFF
>few|TRBV20-1|-|TRBJ1-4
TGCAGTGCTAGGGAGCCGGGTTACAGGACTGCAACTAATGAAAAACTGTTTTTT
CSAREPGYRTATNEKLFF
>-|TRBV7-3|-|TRBJ2-3
TGTGCCAGCAGCTTTGGGTTAGTGATGGACTTATGCGCAGATACGCAGTATTTT
CASSFGLVMDLCADTQYF
>-|TRBV4-1|-|TRBJ2-5
TGCGCCAGCAGCCAGTACACAGGGTTACAAGAGACCCAGTACTTC
CASSQYTGLQETQYF
>few|TRBV7-2|TRBD2|TRBJ2-1
TGTGCCAGCAGCTTAGCTTCTAGCGGGGGGCTCTACAATGAGCAGTTCTTC
CASSLASSGGLYNEQFF
>-|TRBV5-6|-|TRBJ2-2
TGTGCCAGCAGCTTGGGAAACAGGCGTTCTACCGGGGAGCTGTTTTTT
CASSLGNRRSTGELFF